These 25 T cell receptor beta chains originate from one sample sequenced in a study of CD8 T cells in Susac syndrome (dated by TCRdb to between 2019 and 2020). The library was obtained by the immunoSEQ multiplex PCR assay. RNA was extracted with the RNeasy kit and roughly 0.5 to 1 ug was reverse transcribed using random hexamers. TCRdb handled the public reads itself, with Q25 trimming in fastp and clone calling in MiXCR, and kept productive beta chains. Each entry is one CDR3 protein sequence, shown with its most common DNA and genes. Present in this sample are about 130,000 distinct CDR3 sequences, over 85% of which were seen just once. The ten largest clones add up to less than 0.25% of the sample. Sequenced material: CD8+ T cells from PBMCs. These receptors came from a human donor with Susac syndrome.

This sequence joins TRBV2 and TRBJ2-7; D is unclear. CDR3 length: 12 amino acids. The germline V and J ends were trimmed by 5 bases and 2 bases, with 7 bases remaining between them. CDR1 and CDR2 (germline): SNHLY, FYNNEI. The CDR3 here is CASSRVTYEQYF. The DNA for the CDR3 is TGTGCCAGCAGTAGGGTAACCTACGAGCAGTACTTC.

This chain uses TRBV5-4 with TRBJ2-7, with D perhaps matching TRBD1 or TRBD2 (5 bases each). Germline CDR1 SGHNT, CDR2 YYREEE (reference sequence). With 4 bases removed from V and 3 bases from J, the gap between germline ends came to 14 bases. There are 14 residues in the CDR3. CDR3 in DNA: TGTGCCAGCAGCCATAGGGACGACGACTACGAGCAGTACTTC. Translating gives CASSHRDDDYEQYF.

This chain links TRBV13 with TRBJ2-3, with 10 bases matching TRBD2. V lost 4 bases to trimming and J lost 4 bases; unmatched junction nucleotides: 11. Germline loops: CDR1 PRHDT, CDR2 FYEKMQ (reference sequence). CDR3 length: 17 amino acids. The CDR3 sequence: CASSSFLLAGVADTQYF. CDR3 DNA sequence: TGTGCCAGCAGCTCCTTTCTTCTAGCGGGAGTGGCAGATACGCAGTATTTT.

This chain connects TRBV9 to TRBJ2-5; D is unresolved. The CDR3 spans 15 residues. Trimming removed 4 bases at V and 3 bases at J, with 16 bases between. The germline CDR1 and CDR2 sequences are SGDLS and YYNGEE. CDR3 protein: CASSPGTGPEETQYF. The CDR3 bases are TGTGCCAGCAGCCCAGGTACGGGTCCGGAAGAGACCCAGTACTTC.

The V call is TRBV12-3 or TRBV12-4, the J call TRBJ1-6; possible D gene TRBD1, 6 bases. This CDR3 contains 14 residues. V gave up 0 bases and J gave up 10 bases, with 10 bases separating them. The CDR3 is CASSLALGHSPLHF. CDR3 nucleotides: TGTGCCAGCAGTTTAGCCCTGGGACACTCACCCCTCCACTTT.

The chain couples TRBV6-5 to TRBJ1-3; D is undetermined. CDR1 and CDR2 from the germline V gene are MNHEY and SVGAGI. This CDR3 contains 10 residues. Trimming left V 8 bases short and J 4 bases short, with 3 bases between. The CDR3 DNA reads TGTGCCAGCGAAGGAAACACCATATATTTT. Amino acids: CASEGNTIYF.

The rearrangement joins TRBV6-2 or TRBV6-3 to TRBJ2-7; 8 bases align to TRBD1. This CDR3 region has 17 residues. The junction had 11 bases not matched to a gene; V was cut back by 2 bases and J by 2 bases. Germline values: CDR1 MNHEY, CDR2 SVGEGT. The DNA of the CDR3 is TGTGCCAGCAGTTACCTCGTCCAGGGACAGGCCCCCTACGAGCAGTACTTC. It specifies CASSYLVQGQAPYEQYF.

The V gene is TRBV2, the J gene TRBJ2-5, with D perhaps given as TRBD1 or TRBD2 (5 bases each). The CDR3 spans 18 residues. V dropped 8 bases and J dropped 4 bases, with 29 bases sitting between them. From germline, CDR1 is SNHLY and CDR2 FYNNEI. The chain's CDR3 is CASLTFDSSATTGETQYF. In DNA form, the CDR3 reads TGTGCCAGCCTCACTTTCGACAGTAGCGCAACAACGGGAGAGACCCAGTACTTC. The whole variable domain, remainder taken from reference TRBV2 and TRBJ2-5, is EPEVTQTPSHQVTQMGQEVILRCVPISNHLYFYWYRQILGQKVEFLVSFYNNEISEKSEIFDDQFSVERPDGSNFTLKIRSTKLEDSAMYFCASLTFDSSATTGETQYFGPGTRLLVL.

This rearrangement joins TRBV6-2 or TRBV6-3 to TRBJ2-2, with D unclear. Per the germline V gene, CDR1 is MNHEY and CDR2 is SVGEGT. V lost 0 bases, J lost 1 base, and 6 bases lay in between. The CDR3 runs to 15 residues. CDR3 sequence reads: CASSYSGENTGELFF. CDR3 bases: TGTGCCAGCAGTTACTCTGGGGAGAACACCGGGGAGCTGTTTTTT.

The chain joins TRBV25-1 to TRBJ1-5; perhaps TRBD1 as D (6 bases). CDR1 is MGHDK, CDR2 SYGVNS, per germline. This CDR3 region has 13 residues. V gave up 9 bases and J gave up 5 bases, with 14 bases separating them. CDR3 sequence reads: CASAGEGDQPQHF. In nucleotides, the CDR3 is TGTGCCAGTGCTGGGGAGGGGGATCAGCCCCAGCATTTT. Full variable domain (rest looked up from reference TRBV25-1 and TRBJ1-5): EADIYQTPRYLVIGTGKKITLECSQTMGHDKMYWYQQDPGMELHLIHYSYGVNSTEKGDLSSESTVSRIRTEHFPLTLESARPSHTSQYLCASAGEGDQPQHFGDGTRLSIL.

The J gene is TRBJ2-7, the V gene TRBV7-9; unclear D gene. V lost 3 bases and J 4 bases, leaving 7 bases between the germline ends. Germline V gene sequence: CDR1 SEHNR, CDR2 FQNEAQ (reference sequence). The CDR3 spans 12 residues. CDR3 in amino acids: CASSFGAYEQYF. The CDR3 DNA sequence: TGTGCCAGCAGCTTTGGAGCGTACGAGCAGTACTTC.

The chain has TRBV12-3 or TRBV12-4 and TRBJ1-2, with 8 bases identical to TRBD1. The ends lost 4 bases at V and 4 bases at J; junction bases unmatched: 8. This CDR3 is 15 amino acids long. The CDR3, as DNA: TGTGCCAGCAGTTCTCCTGGACAGGGAGTCTATGGCTACACCTTC. This sequence encodes CASSSPGQGVYGYTF.

This clonotype has just one count. This chain uses TRBV30 with TRBJ1-2; the D gene is possibly TRBD1 (6 bases). This CDR3 contains 12 residues. V was cut by 1 base and J by 8 bases, with 11 bases left in between. Germline CDR1 GTSNPN, CDR2 SVGIG (reference sequence). The CDR3 nucleotides read TGTGCCTGGAGTGACCAGGGGTCGGGCTACACCTTC. The encoded protein is CAWSDQGSGYTF.

This sequence joins TRBV20-1 and TRBJ2-2, with D perhaps matching TRBD1 or TRBD2 (6 bases each). V shed 0 bases and J shed 2 bases, with 13 bases lying between them. The CDR3 has 16 residues. The V gene's germline CDR1 is DFQATT and CDR2 SNEGSKA (reference sequence). The CDR3 region has the DNA TGCAGTGCTAGAGATGGTGGGGGGCCCAACACCGGGGAGCTGTTTTTT. Translation: CSARDGGGPNTGELFF.

The rearrangement links TRBV4-2 to TRBJ2-7; possible D gene TRBD2, 6 bases. The CDR3 runs to 16 residues. V gave up 0 bases and J gave up 1 base, with 13 bases separating them. Germline V lookup: CDR1 LGHNA, CDR2 YNFKEQ. Here the CDR3 DNA reads TGTGCCAGCAGCCAAGAGTCGGGGGACGGATCCTACGAGCAGTACTTC. It translates to CASSQESGDGSYEQYF.

V is TRBV10-2 and J is TRBJ1-2, with 8 bases lining up with TRBD1. This CDR3 comprises 13 residues. Germline CDR1 and CDR2: WSHSY and SAAADI. The junction had 7 bases not matched to a gene; V was cut back by 6 bases and J by 7 bases. The CDR3 coding sequence is TGCGCCAGCAGGGGGACAGGAGTACGTGGCTACACCTTC. It yields the protein CASRGTGVRGYTF.

The V and J genes are TRBV9 and TRBJ1-2, with D hard to call. Trimming took off 0 bases at V and 6 bases at J, with 18 bases between the two ends. The CDR3 spans 16 residues. CDR1 SGDLS and CDR2 YYNGEE come from the germline V gene. The CDR3 region has the DNA TGTGCCAGCAGCGTAGGCCCCCAGTACACGGAACATGGCTACACCTTC. Amino acids: CASSVGPQYTEHGYTF.

The chain employs TRBV20-1 and TRBJ2-1; TRBD2 matches at 7 bases. V shed 0 bases and J 9 bases; nucleotides not matched to a gene: 5. Germline assignment: CDR1 DFQATT and CDR2 SNEGSKA (reference sequence). The length of the CDR3 is 13 residues. This chain's CDR3 is CSARDARGVEQFF. In DNA, the CDR3 is TGCAGTGCTAGAGATGCACGGGGGGTTGAGCAGTTCTTC.

This rearrangement joins TRBV6-4 to TRBJ2-1; D not resolved. Germline CDR1 MRHNA, CDR2 SNTAGT. The germline V and J ends were trimmed by 8 bases and 0 bases, with 20 bases remaining between them. The CDR3 sequence is 17 residues long. The CDR3 spells CASPPPRRTLSYNEQFF. The CDR3 bases are TGTGCCAGCCCGCCCCCAAGGCGGACCCTCTCCTACAATGAGCAGTTCTTC.

This chain connects TRBV6-2 or TRBV6-3 to TRBJ2-3; 7 bases agree with TRBD2. V lost 2 bases to trimming and J lost 0 bases; unmatched junction nucleotides: 5. The CDR3 runs to 16 residues. Looked up from germline, CDR1 is MNHEY and CDR2 is SVGEGT. The CDR3 spells CASSYRSGMSTDTQYF. CDR3 sequence (DNA): TGTGCCAGCAGTTACCGAAGCGGGATGAGCACAGATACGCAGTATTTT.

The CDR3 is CASSLGTLTEAFF. DNA for the CDR3: TGTGCCAGCAGTTTGGGCACACTCACTGAAGCTTTCTTT. This sequence joins TRBV25-1 and TRBJ1-1, with D unclear. The CDR3 covers 13 residues. Germline CDR1 MGHDK, CDR2 SYGVNS. V was trimmed by 5 bases and J by 4 bases, leaving 11 bases between them.

This clonotype has a handful of counts. The chain carries TRBV19 and TRBJ2-5, with 8 positions matching TRBD2. Trimming cost V 7 bases and J 2 bases; bases outside gene matches: 0. Germline-derived CDR1 and CDR2 are LNHDA and SQIVND (reference sequence). This CDR3 contains 12 residues. The CDR3 sequence: CASTGGQETQYF. CDR3 DNA: TGTGCCAGTACGGGGGGGCAAGAGACCCAGTACTTC.

J is TRBJ2-3 and V is TRBV4-3; no clear D. The CDR3 is 14 amino acids. Looked up from germline, CDR1 is LGHNA and CDR2 is YSLEER. V lost 1 base and J lost 6, with 11 bases in between. DNA of the CDR3: TGCGCCAGCAGCCAAGGTGGGCCTCGGGATACGCAGTATTTT. It specifies CASSQGGPRDTQYF.

The chain couples TRBV28 to TRBJ2-5; TRBD2 matches 11 bases. Trimming removed 6 bases from V and 1 base from J; junction bases left unmatched: 7. Germline V gives CDR1 MDHEN, CDR2 SYDVKM. The CDR3 is 16 amino acids. This CDR3 is CASSLGLAGGQETQYF. The CDR3 region has the DNA TGTGCCAGCAGCTTAGGCCTAGCGGGGGGCCAAGAGACCCAGTACTTC.

This chain joins TRBV10-2 and TRBJ2-5, with a possible D match to TRBD2 (6 bases). V was cut by 9 bases and J by 2 bases, with 16 bases left in between. Germline CDR1 is WSHSY and CDR2 is SAAADI. This CDR3 spans 14 amino acids. The CDR3 loop reads CASSRGSQQETQYF. DNA for the CDR3: TGCGCCAGTTCTCGGGGGAGCCAACAAGAGACCCAGTACTTC.